There are a few counts of the clone carrying this TCR beta chain. The antigen remains unidentified. The CDR3 has 13 residues. The junction had 3 bases not matched to a gene; V was cut back by 5 bases and J by 4 bases. Germline loops: CDR1 SGHTA, CDR2 FQGNSA. The 5'RACE method, run with constant-segment primers, produced TCR alpha and TCR beta cDNA libraries (carrying sample barcodes and UMIs). TCRdb redid the calling of the 5' RACE reads with MiXCR, one entry per CDR3 protein. The data show 200,000 to 250,000 distinct CDR3 sequences, 8% to 9.5% seen once. The data originate from a study of T-cell memory formation after mild COVID-19. Notes on the study in general: Researchers found some responding clones in pre-infection memory, a sign that cross-reactive memory joined.

The gene calls are TRBV7-2 and TRBJ1-1; 8 bases line up with TRBD1. The TCR sequence derives from a man aged 18 to 29 who had mild COVID-19 (a few samples of this study predate the infection). Cell type and time point are not known. Source material: PBMCs or a T cell subset sorted from them (not recorded which). The CDR3 here is CASSIQGATEAFF. Here the CDR3 DNA reads TGTGCCAGCAGCATCCAGGGGGCCACTGAAGCTTTCTTT.